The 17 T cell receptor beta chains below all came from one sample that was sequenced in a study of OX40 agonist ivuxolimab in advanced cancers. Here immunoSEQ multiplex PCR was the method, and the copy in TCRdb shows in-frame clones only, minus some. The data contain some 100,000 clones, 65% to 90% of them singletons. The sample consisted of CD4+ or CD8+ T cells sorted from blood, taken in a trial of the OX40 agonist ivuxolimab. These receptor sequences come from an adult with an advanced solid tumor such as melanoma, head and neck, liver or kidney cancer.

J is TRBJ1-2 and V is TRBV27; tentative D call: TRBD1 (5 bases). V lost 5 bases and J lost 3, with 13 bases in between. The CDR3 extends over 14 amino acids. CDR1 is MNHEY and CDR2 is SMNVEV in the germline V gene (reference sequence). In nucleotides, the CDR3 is TGTGCCAGCAGTCCCCTCCGGGGGGACTATGGCTACACCTTC. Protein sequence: CASSPLRGDYGYTF.

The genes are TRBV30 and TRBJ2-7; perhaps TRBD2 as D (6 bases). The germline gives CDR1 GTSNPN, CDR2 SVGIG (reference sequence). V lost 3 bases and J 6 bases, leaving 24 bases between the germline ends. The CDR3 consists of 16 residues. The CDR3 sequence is CAWRTAYGTDGIEQYF. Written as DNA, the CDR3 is TGTGCCTGGAGGACAGCCTACGGGACTGATGGTATCGAGCAGTACTTC.

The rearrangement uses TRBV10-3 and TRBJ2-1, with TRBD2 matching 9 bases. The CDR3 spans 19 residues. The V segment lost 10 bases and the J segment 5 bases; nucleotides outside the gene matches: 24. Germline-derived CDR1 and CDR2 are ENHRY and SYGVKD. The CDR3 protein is CATRGGTSTHAELNNEQFF. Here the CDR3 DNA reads TGTGCCACCCGGGGGGGGACTAGCACCCACGCAGAGCTAAACAATGAGCAGTTCTTC.

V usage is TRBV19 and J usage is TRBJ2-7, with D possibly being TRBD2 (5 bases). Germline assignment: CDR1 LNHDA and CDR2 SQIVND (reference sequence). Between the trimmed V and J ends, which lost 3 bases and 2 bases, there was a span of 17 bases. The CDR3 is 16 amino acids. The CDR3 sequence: CASSIGVGGLPYEQYF. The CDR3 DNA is TGTGCCAGTAGTATCGGGGTTGGAGGCCTCCCCTACGAGCAGTACTTC.

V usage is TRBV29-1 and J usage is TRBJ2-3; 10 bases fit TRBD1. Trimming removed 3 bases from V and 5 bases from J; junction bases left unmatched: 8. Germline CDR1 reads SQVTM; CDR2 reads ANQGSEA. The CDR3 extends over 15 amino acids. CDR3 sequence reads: CSVDPTGTGEDTQYF. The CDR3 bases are TGCAGCGTTGATCCGACTGGGACAGGGGAAGATACGCAGTATTTT.

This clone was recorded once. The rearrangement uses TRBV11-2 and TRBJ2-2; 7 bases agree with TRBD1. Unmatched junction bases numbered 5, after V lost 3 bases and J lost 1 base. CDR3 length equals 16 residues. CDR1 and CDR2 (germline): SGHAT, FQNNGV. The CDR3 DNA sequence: TGTGCCAGCAGCTTGGAGAGGACAGGGAACACCGGGGAGCTGTTTTTT. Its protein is CASSLERTGNTGELFF.

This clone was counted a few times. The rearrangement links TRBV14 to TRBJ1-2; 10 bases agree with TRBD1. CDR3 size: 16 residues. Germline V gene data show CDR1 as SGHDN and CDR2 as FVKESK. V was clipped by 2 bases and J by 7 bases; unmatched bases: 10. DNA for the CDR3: TGTGCCAGCAGCCAACATGGGACAGGGGTTTTCCGTGGCTACACCTTC. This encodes CASSQHGTGVFRGYTF.

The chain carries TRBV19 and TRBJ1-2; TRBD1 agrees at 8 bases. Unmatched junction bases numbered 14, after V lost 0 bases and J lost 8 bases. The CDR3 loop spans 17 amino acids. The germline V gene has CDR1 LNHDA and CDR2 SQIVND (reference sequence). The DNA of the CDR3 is TGTGCCAGTAGTATAGATCGTCTGGGCAGGGGGCGAGGAGGCTACACCTTC. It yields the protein CASSIDRLGRGRGGYTF.

CDR3 sequence: CASSLMTSRDGYTF. CDR3 DNA sequence: TGCGCCAGCAGCTTGATGACCTCTCGGGATGGCTACACCTTC. The chain links TRBV5-1 to TRBJ1-2; the D is unclear. CDR3 size: 14 residues. CDR1 and CDR2 from the germline V gene are SGHRS and YFSETQ. V was pared by 1 base and J by 6 bases, with 13 bases between.

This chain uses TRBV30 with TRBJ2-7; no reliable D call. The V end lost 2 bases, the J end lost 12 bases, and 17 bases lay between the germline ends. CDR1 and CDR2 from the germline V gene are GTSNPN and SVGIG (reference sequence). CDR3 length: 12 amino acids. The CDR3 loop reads CAWSHEGLYLYF. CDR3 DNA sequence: TGTGCCTGGAGTCACGAAGGTTTATATCTGTACTTC.

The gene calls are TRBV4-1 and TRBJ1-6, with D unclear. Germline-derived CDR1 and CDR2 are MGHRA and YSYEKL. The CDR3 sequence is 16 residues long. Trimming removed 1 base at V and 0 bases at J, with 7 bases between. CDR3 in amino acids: CASSQGFASYNSPLHF. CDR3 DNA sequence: TGCGCCAGCAGCCAAGGCTTCGCCTCCTATAATTCACCCCTCCACTTT.

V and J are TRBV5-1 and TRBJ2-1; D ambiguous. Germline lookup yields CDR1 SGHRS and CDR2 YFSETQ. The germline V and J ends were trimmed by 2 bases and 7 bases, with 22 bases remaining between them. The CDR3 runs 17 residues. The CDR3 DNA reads TGCGCCAGCAGCTTATCCCCGGGCAGACATGGGCAAAATGAGCAGTTCTTC. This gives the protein CASSLSPGRHGQNEQFF.

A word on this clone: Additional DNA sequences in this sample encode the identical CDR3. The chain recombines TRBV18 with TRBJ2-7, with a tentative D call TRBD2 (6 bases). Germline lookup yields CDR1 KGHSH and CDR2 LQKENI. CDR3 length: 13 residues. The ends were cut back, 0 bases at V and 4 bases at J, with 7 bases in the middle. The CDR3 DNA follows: TGTGCCAGCTCACCACCGGAGGGTTACGAGCAGTACTTC. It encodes CASSPPEGYEQYF.

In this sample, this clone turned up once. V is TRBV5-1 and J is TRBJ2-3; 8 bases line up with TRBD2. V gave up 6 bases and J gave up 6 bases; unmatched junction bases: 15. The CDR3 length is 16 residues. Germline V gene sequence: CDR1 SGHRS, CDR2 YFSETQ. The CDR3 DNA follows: TGCGCCAGCACACCGGGTAATAGCGGGATTCGGGATACGCAGTATTTT. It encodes CASTPGNSGIRDTQYF.

Here the CDR3 reads CASSHTFRSGELFF. CDR3 sequence (DNA): TGTGCCAGCAGTCACACCTTCAGGTCCGGGGAGCTGTTTTTT. The genes are TRBV4-2 and TRBJ2-2; no clear D gene. V lost 6 bases to trimming and J lost 6 bases, with 14 bases between them. The length of the CDR3 is 14 residues. CDR1 LGHNA and CDR2 YNFKEQ come from the germline V gene.

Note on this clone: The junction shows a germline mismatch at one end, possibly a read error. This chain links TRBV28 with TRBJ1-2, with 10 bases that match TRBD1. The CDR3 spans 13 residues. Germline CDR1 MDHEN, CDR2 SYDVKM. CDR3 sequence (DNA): TGTGCCAGTATCACCCCGGGACAGGGGCTCTCTGCCTTC. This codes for CASITPGQGLSAF.

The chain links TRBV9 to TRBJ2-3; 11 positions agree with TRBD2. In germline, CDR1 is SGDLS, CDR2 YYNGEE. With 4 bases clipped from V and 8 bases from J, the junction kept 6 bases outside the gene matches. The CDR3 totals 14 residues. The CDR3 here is CASSPQTSGTTQYF. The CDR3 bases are TGTGCCAGCAGCCCCCAGACTAGCGGGACTACGCAGTATTTT.